Sequencing of this T cell receptor beta chain was carried out in a study of monozygotic twins with inflammatory bowel disease. One entry per CDR3 protein, without DNA, is what TCRdb gives after re-calling the 5' RACE reads. The sample's table shows hundreds of thousands of distinct CDR3 sequences. About this clonotype: What it binds is unknown.

Germline V gene data show CDR1 as SGHTA and CDR2 as FQGNSA. CDR3 length: 16 residues. Study results and caveats: Among T cells, the various subtypes were not distinguishable.

The sequence was obtained from a human donor with ulcerative colitis or Crohn's disease, or a healthy co-twin of an affected twin (not recorded which). The chain couples TRBV7-2 to TRBJ2-7; the D call from TCRdb, TRBD2, cannot be confirmed without DNA. The material sequenced was blood. The CDR3 is CASSLQGPGGFYEQYF.